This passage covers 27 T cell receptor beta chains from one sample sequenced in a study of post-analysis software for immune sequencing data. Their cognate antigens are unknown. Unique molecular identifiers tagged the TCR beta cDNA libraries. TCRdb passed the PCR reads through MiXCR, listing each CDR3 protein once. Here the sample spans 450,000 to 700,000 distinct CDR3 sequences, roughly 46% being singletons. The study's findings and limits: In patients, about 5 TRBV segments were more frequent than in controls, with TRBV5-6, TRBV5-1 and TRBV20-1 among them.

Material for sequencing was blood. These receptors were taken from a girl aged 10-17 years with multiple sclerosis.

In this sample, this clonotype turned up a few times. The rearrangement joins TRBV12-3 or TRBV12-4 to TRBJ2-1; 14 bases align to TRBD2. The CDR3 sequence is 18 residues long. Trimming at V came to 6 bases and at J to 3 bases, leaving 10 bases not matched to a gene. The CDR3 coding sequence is TGTGCCAGCAGCACCGGGACTAGCGGGAGACCCGTCTACAATGAGCAGTTCTTC. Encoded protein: CASSTGTSGRPVYNEQFF.

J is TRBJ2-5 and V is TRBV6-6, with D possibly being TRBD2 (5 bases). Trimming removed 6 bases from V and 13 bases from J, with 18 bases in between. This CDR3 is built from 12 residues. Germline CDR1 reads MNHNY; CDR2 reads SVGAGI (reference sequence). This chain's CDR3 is CASSPVGDERYF. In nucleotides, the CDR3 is TGTGCCAGCAGCCCGGTGGGAGACGAGCGGTACTTC.

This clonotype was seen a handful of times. CDR3 nucleotide sequence: TGCGCCAGCAGCCAACCTAGAACAGGGGCCTATGGCTACACCTTC. Its protein product is CASSQPRTGAYGYTF. This rearrangement joins TRBV4-1 to TRBJ1-2; 7 bases are a match to TRBD1. The CDR3 runs to 15 residues. Unmatched junction bases numbered 7, after V lost 2 bases and J lost 4 bases. Germline lookup yields CDR1 MGHRA and CDR2 YSYEKL.

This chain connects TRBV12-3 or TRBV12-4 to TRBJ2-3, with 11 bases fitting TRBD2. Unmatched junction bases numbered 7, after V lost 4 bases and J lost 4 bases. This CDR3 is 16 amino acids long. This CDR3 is CASSSISGGAADTQYF. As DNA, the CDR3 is TGTGCCAGCAGTTCTATTAGCGGGGGGGCCGCAGATACGCAGTATTTT.

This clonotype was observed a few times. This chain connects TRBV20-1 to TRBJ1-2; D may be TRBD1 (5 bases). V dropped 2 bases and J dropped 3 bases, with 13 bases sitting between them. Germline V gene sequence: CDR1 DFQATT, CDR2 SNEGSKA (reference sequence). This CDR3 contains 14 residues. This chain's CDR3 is CSARMGGGDYGYTF. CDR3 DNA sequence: TGCAGTGCTAGAATGGGCGGAGGGGACTATGGCTACACCTTC.

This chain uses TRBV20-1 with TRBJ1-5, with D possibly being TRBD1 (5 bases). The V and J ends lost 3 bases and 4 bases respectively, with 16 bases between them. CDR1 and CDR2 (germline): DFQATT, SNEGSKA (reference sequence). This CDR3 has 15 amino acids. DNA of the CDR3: TGCAGTGCTAGTTCCGACAACCAGGGAAATCAGCCCCAGCATTTT. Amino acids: CSASSDNQGNQPQHF.

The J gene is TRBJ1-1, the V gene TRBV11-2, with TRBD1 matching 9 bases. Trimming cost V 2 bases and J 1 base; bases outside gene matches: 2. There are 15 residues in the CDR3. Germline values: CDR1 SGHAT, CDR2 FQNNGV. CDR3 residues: CASSLLQGANTEAFF. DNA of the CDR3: TGTGCCAGCAGCTTATTACAGGGGGCGAACACTGAAGCTTTCTTT.

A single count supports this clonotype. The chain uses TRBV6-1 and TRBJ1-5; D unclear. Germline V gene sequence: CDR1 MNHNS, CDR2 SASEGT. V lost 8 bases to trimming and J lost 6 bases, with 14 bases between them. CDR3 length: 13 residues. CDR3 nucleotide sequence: TGTGCCAGCTGCCTGGGGTTGGCTCAGCCCCAGCATTTT. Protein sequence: CASCLGLAQPQHF.

The CDR3 region has the DNA TGTGCCAGCAGCCCCCCCGCTAGGGAAGAGACCCAGTACTTC. Amino acid sequence: CASSPPAREETQYF. The chain couples TRBV12-3 or TRBV12-4 to TRBJ2-5, with D unresolved. Trimming removed 6 bases at V and 3 bases at J, with 14 bases between. There are 14 residues in the CDR3.

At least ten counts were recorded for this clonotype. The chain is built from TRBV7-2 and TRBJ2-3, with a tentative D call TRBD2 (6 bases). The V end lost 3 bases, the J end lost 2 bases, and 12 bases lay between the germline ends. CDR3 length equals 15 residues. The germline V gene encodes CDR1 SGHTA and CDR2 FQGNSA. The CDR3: CASSFAGTLTDTQYF. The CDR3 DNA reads TGTGCCAGCAGCTTCGCCGGGACTCTCACAGATACGCAGTATTTT.

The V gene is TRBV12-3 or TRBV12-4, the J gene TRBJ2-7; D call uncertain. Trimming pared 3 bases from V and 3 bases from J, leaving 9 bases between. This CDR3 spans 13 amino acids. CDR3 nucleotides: TGTGCCAGCAGTTTGATGGCCAGCTACGAGCAGTACTTC. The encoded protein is CASSLMASYEQYF.

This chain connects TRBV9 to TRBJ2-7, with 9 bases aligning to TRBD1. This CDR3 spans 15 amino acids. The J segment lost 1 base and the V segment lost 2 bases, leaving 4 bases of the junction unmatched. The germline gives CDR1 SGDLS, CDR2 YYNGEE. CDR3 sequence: CASSVAGTGSYEQYF. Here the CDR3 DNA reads TGTGCCAGCAGCGTGGCCGGGACAGGGTCCTACGAGCAGTACTTC.

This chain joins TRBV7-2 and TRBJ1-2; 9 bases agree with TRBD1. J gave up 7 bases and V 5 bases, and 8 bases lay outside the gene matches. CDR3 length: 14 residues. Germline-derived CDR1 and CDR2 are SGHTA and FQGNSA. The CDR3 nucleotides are TGTGCCAGCAGCCACCGGGACAGGGAACCTGGCTACACCTTC. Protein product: CASSHRDREPGYTF.

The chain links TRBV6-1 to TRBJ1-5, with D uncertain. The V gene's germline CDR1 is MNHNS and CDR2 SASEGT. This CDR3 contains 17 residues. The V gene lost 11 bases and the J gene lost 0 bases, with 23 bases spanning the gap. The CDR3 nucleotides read TGTGCCCTTCTAGGATACCGGATACATCGTAGCAATCAGCCCCAGCATTTT. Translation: CALLGYRIHRSNQPQHF.

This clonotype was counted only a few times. CDR3 sequence: CASSSPETSGGYNEQFF. The CDR3 DNA reads as TGTGCCAGCAGCTCTCCTGAGACTAGCGGGGGCTACAATGAGCAGTTCTTC. The rearrangement joins TRBV7-9 to TRBJ2-1, with 12 bases identical to TRBD2. The germline V gene encodes CDR1 SEHNR and CDR2 FQNEAQ (reference sequence). V was pared by 4 bases and J by 3 bases, with 7 bases of the junction left unmatched. CDR3 size: 17 residues.

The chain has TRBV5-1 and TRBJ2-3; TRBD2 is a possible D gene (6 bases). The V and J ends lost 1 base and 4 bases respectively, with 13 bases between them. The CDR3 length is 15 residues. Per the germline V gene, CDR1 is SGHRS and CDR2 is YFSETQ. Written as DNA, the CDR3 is TGCGCCAGCAGCTTGACTAGCCCCCCAGCAGATACGCAGTATTTT. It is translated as CASSLTSPPADTQYF. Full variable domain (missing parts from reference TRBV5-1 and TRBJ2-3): KAGVTQTPRYLIKTRGQQVTLSCSPISGHRSVSWYQQTPGQGLQFLFEYFSETQRNKGNFPGRFSGRQFSNSRSEMNVSTLELGDSALYLCASSLTSPPADTQYFGPGTRLTVL.

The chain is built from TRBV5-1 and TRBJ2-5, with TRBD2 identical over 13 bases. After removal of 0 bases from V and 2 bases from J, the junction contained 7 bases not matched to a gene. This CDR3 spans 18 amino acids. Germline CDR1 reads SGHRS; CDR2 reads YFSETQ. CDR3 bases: TGCGCCAGCAGCTTGGACCGGACTAGCGGGAGTCCTCAAGAGACCCAGTACTTC. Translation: CASSLDRTSGSPQETQYF.

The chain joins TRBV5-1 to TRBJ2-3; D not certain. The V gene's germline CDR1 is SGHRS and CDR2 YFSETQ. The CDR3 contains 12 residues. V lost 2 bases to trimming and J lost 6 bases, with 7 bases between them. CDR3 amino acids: CASSFEVDTQYF. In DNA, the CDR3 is TGCGCCAGCAGCTTCGAGGTGGATACGCAGTATTTT. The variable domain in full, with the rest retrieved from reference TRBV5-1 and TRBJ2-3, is KAGVTQTPRYLIKTRGQQVTLSCSPISGHRSVSWYQQTPGQGLQFLFEYFSETQRNKGNFPGRFSGRQFSNSRSEMNVSTLELGDSALYLCASSFEVDTQYFGPGTRLTVL.

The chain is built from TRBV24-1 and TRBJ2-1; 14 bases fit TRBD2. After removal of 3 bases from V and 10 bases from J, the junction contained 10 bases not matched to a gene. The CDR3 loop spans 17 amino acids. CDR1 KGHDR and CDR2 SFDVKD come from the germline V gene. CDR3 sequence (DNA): TGTGCCACCAGTGATCCCGGGACTAGCGGGGGCCCGCGGGAGCAGTTCTTC. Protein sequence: CATSDPGTSGGPREQFF.

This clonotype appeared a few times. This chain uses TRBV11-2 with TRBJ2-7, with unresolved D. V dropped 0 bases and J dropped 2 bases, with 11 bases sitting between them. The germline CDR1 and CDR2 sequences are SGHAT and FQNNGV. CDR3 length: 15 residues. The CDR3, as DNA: TGTGCCAGCAGCTTAGAGGAAGGCTTGGCCTACGAGCAGTACTTC. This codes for CASSLEEGLAYEQYF.

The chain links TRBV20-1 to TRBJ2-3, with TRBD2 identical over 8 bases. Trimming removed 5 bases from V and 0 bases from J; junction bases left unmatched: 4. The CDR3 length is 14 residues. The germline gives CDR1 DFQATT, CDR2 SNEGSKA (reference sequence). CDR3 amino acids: CSAVAGGSTDTQYF. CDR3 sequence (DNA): TGCAGTGCTGTGGCGGGGGGTAGCACAGATACGCAGTATTTT.

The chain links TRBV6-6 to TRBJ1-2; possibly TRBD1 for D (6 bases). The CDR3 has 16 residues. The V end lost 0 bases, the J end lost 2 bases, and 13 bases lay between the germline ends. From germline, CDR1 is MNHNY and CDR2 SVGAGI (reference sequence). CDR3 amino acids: CASSYSRQDGNYGYTF. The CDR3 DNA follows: TGTGCCAGCAGTTACTCGAGACAGGACGGCAACTATGGCTACACCTTC.

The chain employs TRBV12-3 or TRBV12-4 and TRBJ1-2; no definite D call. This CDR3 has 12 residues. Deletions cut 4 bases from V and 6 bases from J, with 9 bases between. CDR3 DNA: TGTGCCAGCAGTTCCAGGTTCAATGGCTACACCTTC. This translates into CASSSRFNGYTF.

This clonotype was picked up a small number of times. DNA of the CDR3: TGTGCCAGCAGTTTAAGGGACCCGGCGGGGCAGTACTTC. Encoded protein: CASSLRDPAGQYF. The rearrangement joins TRBV12-3 or TRBV12-4 to TRBJ2-7, with D perhaps being TRBD1 or TRBD2 (5 bases each). Trimming stripped 2 bases from V and 9 bases from J, with 14 bases between. The CDR3 is 13 residues long.

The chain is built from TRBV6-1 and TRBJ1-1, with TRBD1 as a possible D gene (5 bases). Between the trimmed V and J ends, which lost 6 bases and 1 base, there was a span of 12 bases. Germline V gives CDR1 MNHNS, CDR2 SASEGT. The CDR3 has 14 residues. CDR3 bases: TGTGCCAGCAGCCGCGACAGTTGGAACACTGAAGCTTTCTTT. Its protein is CASSRDSWNTEAFF.

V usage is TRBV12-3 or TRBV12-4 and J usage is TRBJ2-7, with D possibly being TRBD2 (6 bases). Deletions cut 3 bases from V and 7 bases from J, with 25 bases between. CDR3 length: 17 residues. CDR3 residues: CASSLEEPGLAFTEQYF. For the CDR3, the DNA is TGTGCCAGCAGTTTGGAGGAGCCGGGACTTGCCTTTACGGAGCAGTACTTC.

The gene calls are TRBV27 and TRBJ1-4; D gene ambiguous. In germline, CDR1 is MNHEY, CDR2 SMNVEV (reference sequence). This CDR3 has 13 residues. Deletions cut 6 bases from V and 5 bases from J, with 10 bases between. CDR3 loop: CASRDDRNEKLFF. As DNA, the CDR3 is TGTGCCAGCAGGGACGACCGGAATGAAAAACTGTTTTTT.